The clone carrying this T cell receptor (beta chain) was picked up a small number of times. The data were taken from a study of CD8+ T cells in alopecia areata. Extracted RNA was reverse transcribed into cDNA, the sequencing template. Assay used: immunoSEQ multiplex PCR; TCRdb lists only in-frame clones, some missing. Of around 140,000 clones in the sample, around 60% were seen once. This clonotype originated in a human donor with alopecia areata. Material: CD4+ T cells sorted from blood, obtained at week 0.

CDR3 bases: TGTGCCAGTAGTATCGGGTTGCGGGGGGCCAACGTCCTGACTTTC. It codes for CASSIGLRGANVLTF. This chain connects TRBV19 to TRBJ2-6; no reliable D call. CDR1 is LNHDA, CDR2 SQIVND, per germline (reference sequence). There are 15 residues in the CDR3. V was trimmed by 3 bases and J by 4 bases, leaving 10 bases between them. Supplemented by reference TRBV19 and TRBJ2-6, the full variable domain reads DGGITQSPKYLFRKEGQNVTLSCEQNLNHDAMYWYRQDPGQGLRLIYYSQIVNDFQKGDIAEGYSVSREKKESFPLTVTSAQKNPTAFYLCASSIGLRGANVLTFGAGSRLTVL.